This T cell receptor beta chain was recorded in a study of blood T cell repertoires in COVID-19. Measured with immunoSEQ multiplex PCR; TCRdb has only the in-frame clones, and not every one. This table holds around 100,000 clones, 65% to 75% found once. The CDR3 has 14 residues. V trimming: 6 bases; J trimming: 6 bases; junction bases outside the gene matches: 4. The germline V gene has CDR1 SGHNT and CDR2 YENEEA. The sample was peripheral blood. The receptor was isolated from a man older than 75 with acute or convalescent COVID-19. The chain combines TRBV11-3 with TRBJ2-2; 10 positions match TRBD1. The CDR3, as DNA: TGTGCCAGCAGGGGGACAGGGGACCCCGGGGAGCTGTTTTTT. It codes for CASRGTGDPGELFF.